The present TCR beta chain was sequenced within a study of T cells in Graves' hyperthyroidism and ophthalmopathy. Study-wide findings and caveats: The model identified upcoming ophthalmopathy a median around 7.1 months ahead of onset. In the blood, most expanded thyroid clonotypes above 0.001 appeared as well.

The CDR3 contains 15 residues. Trimming took off 6 bases at V and 3 bases at J, with 15 bases between the two ends. Germline V gene lookup returns CDR1 MNHNS and CDR2 SASEGT. Amplified TCR beta CDR3 regions came from RNA transcripts. When the TCR CDR3 underwent first-round RT-PCR, the HTBI primer set was used. TCRdb reprocessed the multiplex PCR reads with MiXCR, giving one entry per CDR3 protein. This table has roughly 420,000 distinct CDR3 sequences, around 16% appearing once. This clonotype was seen more than once but under ten times. What it binds is unknown. The study defined stable Graves' hyperthyroidism as no ophthalmopathy progression within 18 months. The study enrolled patients aged 18 to 65 with newly diagnosed hyperthyroidism of under 2 months' duration.

The gene calls are TRBV6-1 and TRBJ1-5, with D perhaps TRBD1 (5 bases). The source material was blood. The receptor comes from a young woman with Graves' hyperthyroidism. The CDR3 region is CASSKRGGYNQPQHF. The DNA of the CDR3 is TGTGCCAGCAGCAAAAGGGGAGGGTACAATCAGCCCCAGCATTTT.